The present entry profiles one T cell receptor (beta chain) with its context. This sample was included in a study of cytomegalovirus exposure and HLA in healthy donors. The CDR3 sequence is 17 residues long. Germline CDR1 SGHTA, CDR2 FQGTGA. Trimming took 1 base from V and 4 from J; bases not matched to a gene: 8. Using immunoSEQ multiplex PCR, the repertoire was profiled, and TCRdb retains in-frame clones only, with some absent. The table has 55,000 to 70,000 clones, approximately 90% seen once. The sequence was obtained from a woman under 30 in good health and CMV-seronegative. The chain has TRBV7-3 and TRBJ2-2; 8 bases are shared with TRBD1. Input material: PBMCs. The CDR3 spells CASSLISAGGGTGELFF. CDR3 nucleotides: TGTGCCAGCAGCTTAATTTCTGCAGGGGGCGGCACCGGGGAGCTGTTTTTT.